The T cell receptor beta chain under discussion was sequenced for a study of shared clonotypes between healthy human individuals. The germline gives CDR1 SGHVS, CDR2 FNYEAQ. J was trimmed by 7 bases and V by 1 base; bases with no gene match: 4. The CDR3 runs 16 residues. Study findings and constraints: A handful of donors showed sharing of approximately 5% of naive CD4 clonotypes. Larger estimated richness was generally seen in naive subsets than in memory subsets. Non-shared clonotypes were found to have lower generation probabilities than the clonotypes that were shared by all four of the sorted-subset donors.

The authors ran the assay at deep level. TCRdb's copy holds only in-frame clones and misses some; the assay was immunoSEQ multiplex PCR. The sample comprises 650,000 to 750,000 clones, roughly 70% of which are singletons, and under 2% rests with the top ten. Concerning this clone: Antigen unknown.

The clonotype was recovered from a woman aged 30 to 39 in good health. The sequencing input was memory CD4+ T cells sorted from blood. The subset was: CD45RA-negative fraction. The V call is TRBV7-6, the J call TRBJ2-1; 13 nucleotides line up with TRBD2. CDR3 residues: CASSLVGTSGTNEQFF. In nucleotides, the CDR3 is TGTGCCAGCAGCTTAGTAGGGACTAGCGGGACGAATGAGCAGTTCTTC. The variable domain in full, with the rest retrieved from reference TRBV7-6 and TRBJ2-1, is GAGVSQSPRYKVTKRGQDVALRCDPISGHVSLYWYRQALGQGPEFLTYFNYEAQQDKSGLPNDRFSAERPEGSISTLTIQRTEQRDSAMYRCASSLVGTSGTNEQFFGPGTRLTVL.